The rows below give T cell receptor beta chains drawn from one sample of a study of T-cell memory formation after mild COVID-19. TCRdb processed the 5' RACE reads anew with MiXCR; each CDR3 protein has one entry. Of just over 350,000 distinct CDR3 sequences listed, approximately 15% are singletons. The sample consisted of PBMCs or a T cell subset sorted from them (not recorded which). The receptors shown here come from a man aged 18 to 29 who had mild COVID-19 (a few samples of this study predate the infection). Cell type and time point are not known. The CDR3 runs from the conserved cysteine through the conserved F or W. Each record gives: V gene, clone size, D gene, J gene, CDR3 protein, CDR3 DNA. The D gene is left open where the match is weak. Not every row has a clone size; where given, it reads once, few, many or a size class.

TRBV12-3/TRBV12-4	-	TRBD1	TRBJ1-1	CASSPATGGNTEAFF	TGTGCCAGCAGTCCCGCGACAGGGGGCAACACTGAAGCTTTCTTT
TRBV6-5	few	-	TRBJ1-6	CASSYDRMDSPLHF	TGTGCCAGCAGTTATGACAGAATGGATTCACCCCTCCACTTT
TRBV5-1	many	-	TRBJ2-7	CASSLDRHSYEQYF	TGCGCCAGCAGCTTGGACAGGCACTCCTACGAGCAGTACTTC
TRBV7-2	-	TRBD1	TRBJ1-2	CASSYGTDGYTF	TGTGCCAGCAGCTACGGGACAGATGGCTACACCTTC
TRBV6-5	many	-	TRBJ1-1	CASSPFGTEAFF	TGTGCCAGCAGCCCCTTTGGCACTGAAGCTTTCTTT
TRBV20-1	-	-	TRBJ2-5	CSALPGGWETQYF	TGCAGTGCCCTCCCGGGGGGCTGGGAGACCCAGTACTTC
TRBV6-5	few	-	TRBJ1-5	CASSYGGGGQPQHF	TGTGCCAGCAGTTACGGGGGAGGGGGTCAGCCCCAGCATTTT
TRBV18	-	-	TRBJ1-2	CASSPIGDHGYTF	TGTGCCAGCTCACCTATCGGAGATCACGGCTACACCTTC
TRBV7-3	few	-	TRBJ2-2	CASSLVGAPPGELFF	TGTGCCAGCAGCCTAGTGGGGGCACCCCCGGGGGAGCTGTTTTTT
TRBV19	few	-	TRBJ1-1	CASHDWNGGRGAFF	TGTGCCAGTCACGACTGGAATGGAGGTAGAGGGGCTTTCTTT
TRBV4-1	few	TRBD2	TRBJ2-3	CASSQRVSGGTDTQYF	TGCGCCAGCAGCCAAAGAGTTAGCGGGGGCACAGATACGCAGTATTTT
TRBV4-1	-	-	TRBJ1-3	CASSQVTGSSGNTIYF	TGCGCCAGCAGCCAAGTTACCGGGAGCTCTGGAAACACCATATATTTT
TRBV3-1	-	-	TRBJ2-5	CASSPTKETQYF	TGTGCCAGCAGTCCTACAAAAGAGACCCAGTACTTC
TRBV9	-	-	TRBJ2-7	CASSAGGGPSYEQYF	TGTGCCAGCAGCGCCGGAGGCGGGCCATCCTACGAGCAGTACTTC
TRBV6-5	few	TRBD1	TRBJ2-5	CATRQGQGETQYF	TGTGCCACCCGACAGGGCCAGGGCGAGACCCAGTACTTC
TRBV5-1	-	TRBD2	TRBJ2-5	CASSSGTSGGGYQETQYF	TGCGCCAGCAGCTCTGGGACTAGCGGGGGGGGGTACCAAGAGACCCAGTACTTC
TRBV7-2	many	-	TRBJ1-2	CASSLRITNYGYTF	TGTGCCAGCAGCTTACGCATAACTAACTATGGCTACACCTTC
TRBV5-1	-	-	TRBJ2-7	CASSGQRTYEQYF	TGCGCCAGCAGCGGACAGAGGACTTACGAGCAGTACTTC
TRBV24-1	few	TRBD2	TRBJ2-5	CATSPGTSGDSETQYF	TGTGCCACCAGCCCCGGGACTAGCGGGGATTCGGAGACCCAGTACTTC
TRBV10-3	few	-	TRBJ2-6	CASTADSSGANVLTF	TGTGCCTCGACTGCGGACAGCTCTGGGGCCAACGTCCTGACTTTC
TRBV7-2	few	TRBD1	TRBJ1-5	CASSARDRGGQPQHF	TGTGCCAGCAGCGCTCGGGACAGGGGAGGTCAGCCCCAGCATTTT
TRBV6-6	-	TRBD2	TRBJ2-3	CASSFVLAGSTDTQYF	TGTGCCAGCAGTTTCGTGCTAGCGGGGAGCACAGATACGCAGTATTTT
TRBV7-2	few	-	TRBJ1-2	CASSQSGNNYGYTF	TGTGCCAGCAGCCAATCGGGCAACAACTATGGCTACACCTTC
TRBV4-1	few	TRBD1	TRBJ2-1	CASSHRDSLGEQFF	TGCGCCAGCAGCCACCGGGACAGCCTTGGGGAGCAGTTCTTC
TRBV6-6	few	TRBD1	TRBJ2-1	CASSPRQGLYNEQFF	TGTGCCAGCAGCCCTAGACAGGGGTTGTACAATGAGCAGTTCTTC